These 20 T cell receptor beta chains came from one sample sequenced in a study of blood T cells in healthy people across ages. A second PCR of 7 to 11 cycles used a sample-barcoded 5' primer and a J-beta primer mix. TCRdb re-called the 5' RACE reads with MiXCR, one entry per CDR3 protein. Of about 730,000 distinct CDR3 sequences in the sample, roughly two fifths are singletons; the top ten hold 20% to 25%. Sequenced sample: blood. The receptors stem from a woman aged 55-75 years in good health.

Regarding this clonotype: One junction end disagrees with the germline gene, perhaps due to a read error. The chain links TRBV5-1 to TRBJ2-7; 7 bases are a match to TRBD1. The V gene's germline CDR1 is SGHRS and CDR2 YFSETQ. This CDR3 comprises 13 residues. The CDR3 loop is CASSATGAYVQYF. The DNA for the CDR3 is TGCGCCAGCAGTGCCACAGGGGCCTACGTGCAGTACTTC.

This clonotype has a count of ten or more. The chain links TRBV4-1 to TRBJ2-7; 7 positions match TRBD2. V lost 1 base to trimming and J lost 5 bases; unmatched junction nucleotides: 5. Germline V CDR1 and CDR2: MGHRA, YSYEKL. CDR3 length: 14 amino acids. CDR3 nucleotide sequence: TGCGCCAGCAGCCAAGGGGAGAGCGGGAACGAGCAGTACTTC. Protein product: CASSQGESGNEQYF.

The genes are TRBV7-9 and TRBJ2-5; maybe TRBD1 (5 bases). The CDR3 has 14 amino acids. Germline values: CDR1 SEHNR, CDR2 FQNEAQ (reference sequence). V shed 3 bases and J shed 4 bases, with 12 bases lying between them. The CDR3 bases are TGTGCCAGCAGCTTTGGTTGGGGCCCAGAGACCCAGTACTTC. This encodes CASSFGWGPETQYF.

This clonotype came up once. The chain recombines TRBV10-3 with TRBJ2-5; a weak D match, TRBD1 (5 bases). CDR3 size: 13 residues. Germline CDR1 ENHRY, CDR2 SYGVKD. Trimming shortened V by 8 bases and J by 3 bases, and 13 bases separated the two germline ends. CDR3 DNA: TGTGCCATCCAGGCAGGGCGAGAAGAGACCCAGTACTTC. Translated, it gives CAIQAGREETQYF.

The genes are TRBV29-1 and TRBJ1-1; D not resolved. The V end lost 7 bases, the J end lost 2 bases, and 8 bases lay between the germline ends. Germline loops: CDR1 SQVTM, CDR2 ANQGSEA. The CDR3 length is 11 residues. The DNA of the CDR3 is TGCAGCGCGTCGGTTAACACTGAAGCTTTCTTT. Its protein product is CSASVNTEAFF.

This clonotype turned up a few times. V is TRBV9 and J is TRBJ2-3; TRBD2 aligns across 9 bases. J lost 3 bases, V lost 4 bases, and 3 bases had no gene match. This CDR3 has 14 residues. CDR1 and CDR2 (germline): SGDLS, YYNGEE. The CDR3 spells CASSIAGETDTQYF. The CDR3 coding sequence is TGTGCCAGCAGCATAGCGGGGGAAACAGATACGCAGTATTTT.

CDR3: CSARHPGLSYEQYF. The CDR3 DNA reads as TGCAGTGCTAGACACCCTGGACTTTCCTACGAGCAGTACTTC. V is TRBV20-1 and J is TRBJ2-7; maybe TRBD2 (5 bases). Germline CDR1 and CDR2: DFQATT and SNEGSKA (reference sequence). V was trimmed by 2 bases and J by 1 base, leaving 12 bases between them. This CDR3 spans 14 amino acids.

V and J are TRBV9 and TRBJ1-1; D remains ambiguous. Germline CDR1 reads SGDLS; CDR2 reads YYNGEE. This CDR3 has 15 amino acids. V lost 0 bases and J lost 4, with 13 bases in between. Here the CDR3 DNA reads TGTGCCAGCAGCGTAGTGGAGGGCCGGGGCACTGAAGCTTTCTTT. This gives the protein CASSVVEGRGTEAFF.

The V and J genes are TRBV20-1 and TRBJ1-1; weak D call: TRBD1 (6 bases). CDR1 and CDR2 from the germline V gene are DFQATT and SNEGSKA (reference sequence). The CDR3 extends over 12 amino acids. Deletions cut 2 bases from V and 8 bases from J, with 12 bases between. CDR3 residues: CSARSTGWEAFF. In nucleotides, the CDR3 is TGCAGTGCTAGAAGTACAGGGTGGGAAGCTTTCTTT.

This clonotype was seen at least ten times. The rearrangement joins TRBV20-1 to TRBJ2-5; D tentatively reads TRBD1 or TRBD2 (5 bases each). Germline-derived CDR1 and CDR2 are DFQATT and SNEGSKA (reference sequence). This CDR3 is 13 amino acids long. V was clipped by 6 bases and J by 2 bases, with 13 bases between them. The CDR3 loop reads CSASTGPQETQYF. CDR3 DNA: TGCAGTGCCAGTACGGGACCACAAGAGACCCAGTACTTC.

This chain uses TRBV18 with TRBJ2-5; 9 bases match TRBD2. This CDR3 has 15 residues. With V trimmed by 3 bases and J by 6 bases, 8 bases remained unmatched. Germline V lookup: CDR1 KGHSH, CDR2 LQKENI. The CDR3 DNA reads TGTGCCAGCTCACCGGAGACTAGCGGACACCAGACCCAGTACTTC. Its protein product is CASSPETSGHQTQYF.

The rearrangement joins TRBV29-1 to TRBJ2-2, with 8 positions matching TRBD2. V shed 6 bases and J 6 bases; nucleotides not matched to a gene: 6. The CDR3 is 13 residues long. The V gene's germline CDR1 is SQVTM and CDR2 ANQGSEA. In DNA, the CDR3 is TGCAGCGTGGCGGGACTAGTGGCCGGGGAGCTGTTTTTT. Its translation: CSVAGLVAGELFF.

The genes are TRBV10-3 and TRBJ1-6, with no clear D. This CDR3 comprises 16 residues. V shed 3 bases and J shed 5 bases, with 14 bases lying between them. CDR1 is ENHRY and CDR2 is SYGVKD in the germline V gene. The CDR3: CAISDAGNRDNSPLHF. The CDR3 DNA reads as TGTGCCATCAGTGACGCTGGGAACCGGGATAATTCACCCCTCCACTTT.

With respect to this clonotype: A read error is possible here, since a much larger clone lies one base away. CDR3 in DNA: TGTGCCAGCGGAGGGCGAGAGACCCAGTTCTTC. Amino acids: CASGGRETQFF. The V and J genes are TRBV7-8 and TRBJ2-1, with D possibly matching TRBD2 (6 bases). The CDR3 runs 11 residues. CDR1 is SGHVS and CDR2 is FQNEAQ in the germline V gene. The V end lost 8 bases, the J end lost 13 bases, and 15 bases lay between the germline ends.

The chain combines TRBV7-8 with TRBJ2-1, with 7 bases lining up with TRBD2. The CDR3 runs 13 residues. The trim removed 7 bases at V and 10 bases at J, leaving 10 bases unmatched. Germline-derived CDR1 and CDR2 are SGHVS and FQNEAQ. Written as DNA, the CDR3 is TGTGCCAGCACCTATTTGGGGGGGAGCGAGCAGTTCTTC. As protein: CASTYLGGSEQFF.

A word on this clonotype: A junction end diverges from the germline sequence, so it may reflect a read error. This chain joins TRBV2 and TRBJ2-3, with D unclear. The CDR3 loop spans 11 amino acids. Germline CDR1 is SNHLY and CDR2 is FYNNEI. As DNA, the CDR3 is TGTACCAGCAGCCCCGCAGATACGCAGTATTTT. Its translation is CTSSPADTQYF.

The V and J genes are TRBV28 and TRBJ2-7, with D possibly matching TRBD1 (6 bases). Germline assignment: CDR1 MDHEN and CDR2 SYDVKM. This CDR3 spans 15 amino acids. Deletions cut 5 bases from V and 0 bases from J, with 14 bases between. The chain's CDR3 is CASSPPDSLSYEQYF. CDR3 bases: TGTGCCAGCAGTCCGCCGGACAGCCTCTCCTACGAGCAGTACTTC.

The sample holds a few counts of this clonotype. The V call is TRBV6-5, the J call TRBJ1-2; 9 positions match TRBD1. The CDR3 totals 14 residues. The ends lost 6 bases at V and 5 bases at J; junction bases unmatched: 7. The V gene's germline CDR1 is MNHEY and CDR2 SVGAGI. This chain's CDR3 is CASRRQGGNYGYTF. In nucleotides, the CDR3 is TGTGCCAGCAGACGACAGGGGGGGAATTATGGCTACACCTTC.

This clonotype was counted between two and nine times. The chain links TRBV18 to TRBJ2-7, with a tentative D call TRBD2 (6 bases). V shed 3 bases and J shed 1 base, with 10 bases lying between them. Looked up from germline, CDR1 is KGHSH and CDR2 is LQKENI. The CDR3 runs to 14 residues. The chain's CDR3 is CASSPAGRSYEQYF. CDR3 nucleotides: TGTGCCAGCTCACCCGCAGGGAGGTCCTACGAGCAGTACTTC. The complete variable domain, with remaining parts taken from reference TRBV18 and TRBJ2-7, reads NAGVMQNPRHLVRRRGQEARLRCSPMKGHSHVYWYRQLPEEGLKFMVYLQKENIIDESGMPKERFSAEFPKEGPSILRIQQVVRGDSAAYFCASSPAGRSYEQYFGPGTRLTVT.

The CDR3 sequence: CASSLLDRSNYGYTF. The CDR3 DNA is TGTGCCAGCTCACTACTAGACAGATCTAACTATGGCTACACCTTC. The chain links TRBV18 to TRBJ1-2, with D tentatively TRBD1 (5 bases). The CDR3 is made up of 15 amino acids. Germline V gene lookup returns CDR1 KGHSH and CDR2 LQKENI. V lost 4 bases to trimming and J lost 0 bases, with 12 bases between them.